The rows below give T cell receptor beta chains drawn from one sample of a study of cytomegalovirus exposure and HLA in healthy donors. Some clones are missing from TCRdb's copy, which holds only in-frame ones; the method was immunoSEQ multiplex PCR. The table includes some 98,000 clones, around three quarters detected once. Sequencing input: PBMCs. These receptor sequences come from a man in his forties in good health and CMV-seronegative. Each CDR3 is given with its conserved first and last residue. The order of the fields is V gene, D gene, J gene, CDR3 protein. D genes are given only for firm matches.

TRBV7-6	TRBD2	TRBJ2-1	CASSRGTSGEYNEQFF
TRBV28	TRBD1	TRBJ1-1	CASSSWGNRGMNTEAFF
TRBV13	.	TRBJ2-1	CASSFRYEQFF
TRBV11-2	TRBD1	TRBJ2-1	CASSFHGTGPYNEQFF
TRBV28	TRBD2	TRBJ2-7	CASSFVAGGREQYF
TRBV7-2	.	TRBJ2-2	CASSSRRGAPTGELFF
TRBV28	TRBD2	TRBJ2-7	CATRLAGEVWYHEQYF
TRBV2	.	TRBJ1-5	CASSETRQNNQPQHF
TRBV2	.	TRBJ2-5	CASGRVGGQVQTQYF
TRBV27	.	TRBJ1-2	CASRRYSGGPGYGYTF
TRBV4-2	.	TRBJ2-1	CASSQKQGNNEQFF
TRBV7-9	.	TRBJ1-6	CASSSSEGGKASPLHF
TRBV7-6	TRBD1	TRBJ2-7	CASSLGTGDEQYF
TRBV7-8	.	TRBJ2-2	CASSSLGGTNTGELFF
TRBV28	.	TRBJ2-5	CASSHHREGETQYF
TRBV7-2	TRBD2	TRBJ2-2	CASRTGRAAGELFF
TRBV7-9	TRBD2	TRBJ2-1	CASRRRASGDLEQFF
TRBV27	.	TRBJ2-7	CASSLIGSRYEQYF
TRBV5-4	TRBD2	TRBJ2-7	CASSLGTSVTEQYF
TRBV11-1	TRBD1	TRBJ2-7	CASSLNRGEQYF
TRBV30	TRBD2	TRBJ2-3	CAWWGLAGAADTQYF
TRBV27	TRBD2	TRBJ2-1	CASRRLWEGLYNEQFF
TRBV6-6	.	TRBJ1-1	CASNIDSPNTEAFF
TRBV28	.	TRBJ1-2	CASSQRAGSGVISGGYTF
TRBV5-4	.	TRBJ2-5	CASSFLGHEVETQYF
TRBV21-1	.	TRBJ2-1	CASSKAGQGAANEQFF
TRBV28	TRBD1	TRBJ2-7	CASRAGGPYEQYF
TRBV5-8	TRBD2	TRBJ2-1	CASSLGRLAGIVNEQFF
TRBV29-1	TRBD2	TRBJ2-3	CSVEIASGGTQYF
TRBV28	TRBD1	TRBJ2-7	CASRSTGGIYEQYF
TRBV11-2	.	TRBJ2-3	CASSLRYSTDTQYF
TRBV7-7	TRBD2	TRBJ2-5	CASSLGLAGVLSETQYF
TRBV4-3	TRBD2	TRBJ2-5	CASSQDWTGGQETQYF
TRBV4-2	.	TRBJ1-2	CASSPSTRAERYGYTF
TRBV7-2	TRBD1	TRBJ2-1	CASSYGQAWGEQFF
TRBV6-5	TRBD1	TRBJ1-2	CASSYLGTGGGGHTF
TRBV6-5	TRBD2	TRBJ2-3	CASSRRGVAGATQYF
TRBV5-1	.	TRBJ2-7	CASALFQAPEYEQYF
TRBV5-1	TRBD2	TRBJ2-1	CASSLKREVGDEQFF
TRBV19	.	TRBJ1-2	CATDPWGGPYGYTF
TRBV5-1	TRBD1	TRBJ1-2	CASSVEGQNYGYTF
TRBV7-3	TRBD2	TRBJ2-7	CASSLSAGSSYEQYF
TRBV5-1	.	TRBJ1-4	CASRVGPGWEKLFF
TRBV29-1	.	TRBJ1-2	CSVDMAGHATF
TRBV28	.	TRBJ1-3	CASSLPGNGNTIYF